Following are 6 T cell receptor beta chains from one sample sequenced in a study of T-cell reconstitution after alpha-beta-depleted transplantation in children. The TCRbeta library incorporated unique molecular identifiers. One entry per CDR3 protein, called by TCRdb with MiXCR from the PCR reads. Among 400,000 to 450,000 distinct CDR3 sequences listed, roughly 44% were seen once. The sample in question was PBMCs, obtained before TCRalphabeta/CD19-depleted stem cell transplant. These receptors came from a girl aged 2-10 years with aplastic anemia, due to receive a stem cell transplant.

This clonotype was recorded at least ten times. This chain uses TRBV7-6 with TRBJ2-2; possible D gene TRBD1, 6 bases. V was clipped by 5 bases and J by 0 bases, with 13 bases between them. The CDR3 has 16 amino acids. Germline assignment: CDR1 SGHVS and CDR2 FNYEAQ. The CDR3 here is CASSTSRQANTGELFF. CDR3 DNA sequence: TGTGCCAGCAGCACATCCAGACAGGCGAACACCGGGGAGCTGTTTTTT.

CDR3 loop: CASSLKGQGINSPLHF. The CDR3 nucleotides are TGTGCCAGCAGCTTAAAGGGACAGGGGATTAATTCACCCCTCCACTTT. The rearrangement links TRBV7-3 to TRBJ1-6; TRBD1 matches 10 bases. V was pared by 1 base and J by 6 bases, with 3 bases of the junction left unmatched. Germline V gene lookup returns CDR1 SGHTA and CDR2 FQGTGA. This CDR3 contains 16 residues.

The CDR3 bases are TGCAGTGCTAGAGATCAGGGGCAGCCCCAGTACTTC. Protein: CSARDQGQPQYF. The chain combines TRBV20-1 with TRBJ2-5; D possibly corresponds to TRBD1 (6 bases). Deletions cut 0 bases from V and 9 bases from J, with 11 bases between. Germline lookup yields CDR1 DFQATT and CDR2 SNEGSKA (reference sequence). CDR3 length: 12 amino acids.

The sample holds a few counts of this clonotype. The V call is TRBV25-1, the J call TRBJ2-1; D might be TRBD1 or TRBD2, each matching 5 bases. CDR1 is MGHDK, CDR2 SYGVNS, per germline. The CDR3 extends over 16 amino acids. The V end was cut by 5 bases, the J end by 0 bases, with 14 bases between. The CDR3 here is CASSLRDPSSYNEQFF. CDR3 coding DNA: TGTGCCAGCAGTCTCCGGGACCCGAGCTCCTACAATGAGCAGTTCTTC.

This clonotype was counted only a few times. The rearrangement links TRBV20-1 to TRBJ1-2; tentatively, D is TRBD1 (5 bases). The germline V gene encodes CDR1 DFQATT and CDR2 SNEGSKA (reference sequence). V was cut by 7 bases and J by 0 bases, with 9 bases left in between. The CDR3 runs to 12 residues. CDR3 region: CSGGRANYGYTF. CDR3 coding DNA: TGCAGTGGGGGCCGAGCTAACTATGGCTACACCTTC.

The CDR3: CAIRDTAHFGEQYF. In DNA form, the CDR3 reads TGTGCCATCCGGGACACAGCCCATTTTGGGGAGCAGTACTTC. The chain uses TRBV10-3 and TRBJ2-7; D might be TRBD1 (6 bases). The CDR3 consists of 14 residues. Looked up from germline, CDR1 is ENHRY and CDR2 is SYGVKD. The V end lost 8 bases, the J end lost 7 bases, and 21 bases lay between the germline ends.